This is a list of T cell receptor beta chains from one sample in a study of blood T cell repertoires in COVID-19. TCRdb's table, derived via immunoSEQ multiplex PCR, lists solely in-frame clones and lacks some. The sample lists 95,000 to 120,000 clones, about 80% seen once, with just over 4% in the top ten. Sequences were obtained from peripheral blood. All receptors come from a woman in her seventies with acute or convalescent COVID-19. CDR3s include the opening cysteine and the closing phenylalanine or tryptophan. A D gene is named only where the DNA matches it firmly. Clone size appears in some rows only: once, few, many, or a class for an expanded clone.

V	J	D	size	CDR3	DNA
TRBV5-1	TRBJ1-4	TRBD1	.	CASSAVGTGREKLFF	TGCGCCAGCAGCGCCGTAGGGACAGGTCGTGAAAAACTGTTTTTT
TRBV9	TRBJ1-2	TRBD1	.	CASSVGQGDGYTF	TGTGCCAGCAGCGTAGGACAGGGAGATGGCTACACCTTC
TRBV5-6	TRBJ2-5	TRBD2	.	CASYASGLQETQYF	TGTGCCAGCTACGCTAGCGGCCTCCAAGAGACCCAGTACTTC
TRBV5-1	TRBJ2-7	TRBD2	.	CASSWTSGAYEQYF	TGCGCCAGCAGCTGGACTAGCGGGGCCTACGAGCAGTACTTC
TRBV6-5	TRBJ1-1	.	.	CASTEPGVRTEAFF	TGTGCCAGCACCGAACCGGGGGTCAGGACTGAAGCTTTCTTT
TRBV29-1	TRBJ1-2	TRBD1	.	CSVETGDNYGYTF	TGCAGCGTCGAGACAGGGGATAACTATGGCTACACCTTC
TRBV6-1	TRBJ2-3	.	.	CASSDEGGFTDTQYF	TGTGCCAGCAGTGACGAGGGCGGATTCACAGATACGCAGTATTTT
TRBV3-1/TRBV3-2	TRBJ2-5	.	.	CASSQDRQKETQYF	TGTGCCAGCAGCCAAGATCGACAGAAAGAGACCCAGTACTTC
TRBV25-1	TRBJ1-3	.	once	CASSELGRGSGNTIYF	TGTGCCAGCAGTGAATTGGGCAGGGGATCTGGAAACACCATATATTTT
TRBV5-1	TRBJ1-4	TRBD1	.	CASSRQGTTNEKLFF	TGCGCCAGCAGCCGACAGGGGACAACTAATGAAAAACTGTTTTTT
TRBV24-1	TRBJ2-3	.	.	CATSDPALGGSDTQYF	TGTGCCACCAGTGATCCCGCCCTCGGAGGTTCAGATACGCAGTATTTT
TRBV28	TRBJ2-1	TRBD2	few	CASSFGLAGVPYNEQFF	TGTGCCAGCAGTTTCGGACTAGCGGGAGTACCCTACAATGAGCAGTTCTTC
TRBV5-4	TRBJ1-1	TRBD1	.	CATRTGYMNTEAFF	TGTGCCACCCGGACAGGGTACATGAACACTGAAGCTTTCTTT
TRBV19	TRBJ1-1	.	.	CASTTGFSTEAFF	TGTGCGAGTACCACAGGGTTCTCCACTGAAGCTTTCTTT
TRBV30	TRBJ2-3	TRBD2	.	CAWLSGRPDTQYF	TGTGCCTGGCTTAGCGGGAGGCCAGATACGCAGTATTTT
TRBV16	TRBJ1-4	.	.	CASSRLQDGDEKLFF	TGTGCCAGCAGCCGCCTACAGGACGGAGATGAAAAACTGTTTTTT
TRBV5-1	TRBJ2-5	TRBD2	.	CASSFGLAGTQYF	TGCGCCAGCAGCTTCGGACTAGCGGGGACCCAGTACTTC
TRBV7-8	TRBJ2-2	TRBD2	.	CASSTRERGTGELFF	TGTGCCAGCAGCACGCGTGAGCGGGGTACCGGGGAGCTGTTTTTT
TRBV5-6	TRBJ2-7	TRBD2	once	CASSLVGAGGTYEQYF	TGTGCCAGCAGCTTGGTAGGAGCGGGAGGGACCTACGAGCAGTACTTC
TRBV6-4	TRBJ2-2	.	.	CASSDTYIGKINTGELFF	TGTGCCAGCAGTGACACATACATCGGGAAAATAAACACCGGGGAGCTGTTTTTT
TRBV4-1	TRBJ2-2	TRBD2	.	CASSPRGSGELTGELFF	TGCGCCAGCAGCCCCCGGGGTAGCGGGGAGCTCACCGGGGAGCTGTTTTTT
TRBV6-2/TRBV6-3	TRBJ2-7	TRBD2	.	CASSSGLAGGYEQYF	TGTGCCAGCAGTTCCGGACTAGCGGGAGGCTACGAGCAGTACTTC
TRBV28	TRBJ1-4	.	once	CASSFRSATNEKLFF	TGTGCCAGCAGTTTCCGATCAGCAACTAATGAAAAACTGTTTTTT
TRBV4-1	TRBJ1-6	TRBD1	.	CASRAGTGDNSPLHF	TGCGCCAGCAGGGCCGGGACAGGGGATAATTCACCCCTCCACTTT
TRBV9	TRBJ2-1	.	.	CASAKDPVGSFQGQEQFF	TGTGCCAGCGCAAAAGACCCAGTTGGGTCATTCCAGGGTCAGGAGCAGTTCTTC
TRBV4-1	TRBJ1-1	.	.	CASSWTWGTEAFF	TGCGCCAGCAGCTGGACATGGGGCACTGAAGCTTTCTTT